This is a list of T cell receptor beta chains from one sample in a study of blood T cell repertoires in COVID-19. Only in-frame clones appear in the TCRdb table, and some are missing; sequencing was by immunoSEQ multiplex PCR. The sample records more than 95,000 clones, roughly nine tenths being singletons. The specimen was peripheral blood. The receptors stem from a human donor in a cohort sampled during active COVID-19. Each CDR3 is given without its conserved first and last residue. A D gene is named only where the DNA matches it firmly.

>TRBD2|TRBJ2-1|TRBV28
ASSLAGLAGYNEQF
>-|TRBJ2-7|TRBV28
ASSLGSRAYEQY
>TRBD1|TRBJ2-7|TRBV5-1
ASSPTGVQSSYEQY
>TRBD2|TRBJ2-7|TRBV11-3
ASSLGSGPYEQY
>TRBD1|TRBJ1-1|TRBV19
ASSTRTGGIGNTEAF
>-|TRBJ2-6|TRBV5-1
ASRNRATGSLISGANVLT
>-|TRBJ2-1|TRBV3-1/TRBV3-2
ASSQNYAAYNEQF
>TRBD1|TRBJ1-3|TRBV25-1
AIPGQGNFGGNTIY
>TRBD2|TRBJ2-7|TRBV29-1
SAPGAGDEQY
>-|TRBJ1-1|TRBV5-1
ASSLGENTEAF
>TRBD2|TRBJ2-3|TRBV7-7
ASSPRSAASGTWSDTQY
>TRBD2|TRBJ2-3|TRBV7-3
ASSFSGSNTDTQY
>TRBD1|TRBJ1-1|TRBV4-1
ASSPDRDEAF
>-|TRBJ2-2|TRBV12-2
ASRLELAGGAGELF
>TRBD2|TRBJ2-7|TRBV19
ASSPPSILAGYLRADTPLYEQY
>TRBD1|TRBJ2-1|TRBV7-6
ASSETGAKYNEQF